Below are 17 T cell receptor beta chains sequenced from a single sample in a study of a mutant IDH1 vaccine in newly diagnosed glioma. Time point indicated: week 11, during vaccination. A single vaccine dose contained 300 ug of mutant IDH1 20-mer peptide, and topical imiquimod was used with it. Their antigen targets remain unknown. Sequencing used immunoSEQ multiplex PCR; TCRdb keeps in-frame clones, though not all of them. The table has roughly 57,000 clones, about 91% seen once. Sequenced material: PBMCs, taken from a glioma patient whose treatment included an IDH1 peptide vaccine. These receptors were obtained from a man aged 35 to 55 with glioma.

The chain combines TRBV6-1 with TRBJ2-7; 12 positions agree with TRBD2. There are 15 residues in the CDR3. CDR1 is MNHNS and CDR2 is SASEGT in the germline V gene. Trimming at V came to 4 bases and at J to 0 bases, leaving 1 base not matched to a gene. CDR3 DNA: TGTGCCAGCAGTGTGGGACTAGCGGGCTCCTACGAGCAGTACTTC. Protein: CASSVGLAGSYEQYF.

The CDR3: CASSSLTGVYTEAFF. The CDR3 nucleotides are TGCGCCAGCAGCTCCCTGACAGGGGTTTACACTGAAGCTTTCTTT. The V call is TRBV5-1, the J call TRBJ1-1, with 8 bases identical to TRBD1. Germline V CDR1 and CDR2: SGHRS, YFSETQ. This CDR3 has 15 amino acids. V shed 3 bases, J shed 3 bases, and the junction held 7 bases outside the gene matches.

The chain is built from TRBV7-2 and TRBJ2-4; the D gene could be TRBD1 or TRBD2 (6 bases each). Looked up from germline, CDR1 is SGHTA and CDR2 is FQGNSA. The CDR3 is 15 amino acids. V was clipped by 1 base and J by 5 bases, with 12 bases between them. CDR3 in DNA: TGTGCCAGCAGCTTAGTTCTTGGGGGGCAAAACATTCAGTACTTC. Its translation: CASSLVLGGQNIQYF. The full variable domain, with the rest looked up from reference TRBV7-2 and TRBJ2-4, is GAGVSQSPSNKVTEKGKDVELRCDPISGHTALYWYRQSLGQGLEFLIYFQGNSAPDKSGLPSDRFSAERTGGSVSTLTIQRTQQEDSAVYLCASSLVLGGQNIQYFGAGTRLSVL.

The chain links TRBV30 to TRBJ2-7; D might be TRBD1 (6 bases). Deletions cut 5 bases from V and 7 bases from J, with 15 bases between. The germline gives CDR1 GTSNPN, CDR2 SVGIG (reference sequence). This CDR3 comprises 12 residues. In DNA, the CDR3 is TGTGCCTGGGGGCGAGGACAGTTTGAGCAGTACGTC. This translates into CAWGRGQFEQYV.

In DNA, the CDR3 is TGTGCCAGCAGTGCCGGACAGGGGAACTATGGCTACACCTTC. It encodes CASSAGQGNYGYTF. The chain combines TRBV6-1 with TRBJ1-2, with 9 bases lining up with TRBD1. CDR1 and CDR2 from the germline V gene are MNHNS and SASEGT. The CDR3 has 14 amino acids. Losses at the gene ends were 4 bases for V and 2 bases for J; bases not matched to a gene: 2.

This clone turned up a few times. The gene calls are TRBV7-3 and TRBJ2-7; tentative D call: TRBD1 (6 bases). Germline CDR1 is SGHTA and CDR2 is FQGTGA. This CDR3 spans 15 amino acids. Trimming took 2 bases from V and 3 from J, leaving 14 bases between them. The chain's CDR3 is CASSLGTGTIYEQYF. The DNA of the CDR3 is TGTGCCAGCAGCTTAGGCACAGGGACAATCTACGAGCAGTACTTC.

This rearrangement joins TRBV6-4 to TRBJ2-3; 11 positions agree with TRBD2. The CDR3 covers 15 residues. The germline gives CDR1 MRHNA, CDR2 SNTAGT. The V segment lost 10 bases and the J segment 2 bases; nucleotides outside the gene matches: 8. The CDR3 region is CAIELAGEDTDTQYF. Written as DNA, the CDR3 is TGTGCCATCGAACTAGCGGGAGAGGACACAGATACGCAGTATTTT.

J is TRBJ2-7 and V is TRBV27; 7 bases are shared with TRBD1. Germline V lookup: CDR1 MNHEY, CDR2 SMNVEV (reference sequence). The CDR3 is made up of 14 amino acids. V shed 4 bases and J 6 bases; nucleotides not matched to a gene: 9. DNA of the CDR3: TGTGCCAGCAGTTCTTACAGGGGTGCCGGCGAGCAGTACGTC. Protein sequence: CASSSYRGAGEQYV.

This chain joins TRBV6-1 and TRBJ2-7; the D call may be TRBD1 or TRBD2 (6 bases each). The CDR3 spans 15 residues. Per germline, CDR1 MNHNS and CDR2 SASEGT. V lost 1 base, J lost 3 bases, and 13 bases lay in between. This CDR3 is CASSEGGAPIYEQYV. Written as DNA, the CDR3 is TGTGCCAGCAGTGAAGGGGGGGCCCCGATCTACGAGCAGTACGTC.

This chain connects TRBV2 to TRBJ1-5; D not certain. The CDR3 is made up of 14 amino acids. Germline V gene sequence: CDR1 SNHLY, CDR2 FYNNEI. Trimming took off 3 bases at V and 1 base at J, with 7 bases between the two ends. Here the CDR3 DNA reads TGTGCCAGCAGTGAGGGTGTAAGCAATCAGCCCCAGCATTTT. This gives the protein CASSEGVSNQPQHF. Filled out from reference TRBV2 and TRBJ1-5, the complete variable domain reads EPEVTQTPSHQVTQMGQEVILRCVPISNHLYFYWYRQILGQKVEFLVSFYNNEISEKSEIFDDQFSVERPDGSNFTLKIRSTKLEDSAMYFCASSEGVSNQPQHFGDGTRLSIL.

This clone has a handful of counts. CDR3 in DNA: TGTGCCAGCAGTTTTGGTTCCCAATTCCTGGGGAATTCACCCCTCCACTTT. Protein sequence: CASSFGSQFLGNSPLHF. The chain is built from TRBV28 and TRBJ1-6; no firm D call. This CDR3 spans 17 amino acids. Between the trimmed V and J ends, which lost 3 bases and 7 bases, there was a span of 19 bases. From germline, CDR1 is MDHEN and CDR2 SYDVKM.

The chain has TRBV29-1 and TRBJ1-1, with D hard to call. The CDR3 totals 12 residues. Germline values: CDR1 SQVTM, CDR2 ANQGSEA. V was clipped by 4 bases and J by 5 bases, with 11 bases between them. Here the CDR3 DNA reads TGCAGCGTTGGGTCAGGCGGGACTGAAGCTTTCTTT. As protein: CSVGSGGTEAFF.

The chain uses TRBV28 and TRBJ1-2; weak D call: TRBD1 (6 bases). CDR1 is MDHEN and CDR2 is SYDVKM in the germline V gene. V dropped 3 bases and J dropped 4 bases, with 12 bases sitting between them. This CDR3 has 14 residues. The CDR3 loop is CASSLRSTGYGYTF. CDR3 sequence (DNA): TGTGCCAGCAGTTTGAGGTCGACAGGCTATGGCTACACCTTC.

This chain uses TRBV4-3 with TRBJ2-7; TRBD1 might be the D (6 bases). Germline CDR1 is LGHNA and CDR2 is YSLEER. The CDR3 is 14 residues long. The ends were cut back, 4 bases at V and 3 bases at J, with 13 bases in the middle. The CDR3 DNA reads as TGCGCCAGCAGCCGCGACAGGCGCGGCTACGAGCAGTACTTC. It yields the protein CASSRDRRGYEQYF.

The chain is built from TRBV28 and TRBJ2-7; 10 bases match TRBD1. The CDR3 runs 15 residues. V lost 5 bases to trimming and J lost 2 bases; unmatched junction nucleotides: 6. Germline lookup yields CDR1 MDHEN and CDR2 SYDVKM. The CDR3 here is CASSPTGTGAYEQYV. CDR3 coding DNA: TGTGCCAGCAGTCCCACCGGGACAGGGGCCTACGAGCAGTACGTC.

This clone was seen only a few times. The V call is TRBV29-1, the J call TRBJ2-1, with D perhaps matching TRBD1 or TRBD2 (5 bases each). Germline CDR1 reads SQVTM; CDR2 reads ANQGSEA. The CDR3 is made up of 13 amino acids. Deletions cut 7 bases from V and 0 bases from J, with 10 bases between. CDR3 sequence: CSGDVSSYNEQFF. The CDR3 DNA follows: TGCAGCGGGGACGTAAGCTCCTACAATGAGCAGTTCTTC.

The chain employs TRBV5-6 and TRBJ1-1, with D maybe TRBD1 (6 bases). Germline V gene lookup returns CDR1 SGHDT and CDR2 YYEEEE. V shed 3 bases and J shed 0 bases, with 6 bases lying between them. This CDR3 has 13 amino acids. CDR3 sequence reads: CASSWDMNTEAFF. The CDR3 DNA sequence: TGTGCCAGCAGCTGGGACATGAACACTGAAGCTTTCTTT. The full variable domain, in which reference TRBV5-6 and TRBJ1-1 provide the parts outside the CDR3, is DAGVTQSPTHLIKTRGQQVTLRCSPKSGHDTVSWYQQALGQGPQFIFQYYEEEERQRGNFPDRFSGHQFPNYSSELNVNALLLGDSALYLCASSWDMNTEAFFGQGTRLTVV.